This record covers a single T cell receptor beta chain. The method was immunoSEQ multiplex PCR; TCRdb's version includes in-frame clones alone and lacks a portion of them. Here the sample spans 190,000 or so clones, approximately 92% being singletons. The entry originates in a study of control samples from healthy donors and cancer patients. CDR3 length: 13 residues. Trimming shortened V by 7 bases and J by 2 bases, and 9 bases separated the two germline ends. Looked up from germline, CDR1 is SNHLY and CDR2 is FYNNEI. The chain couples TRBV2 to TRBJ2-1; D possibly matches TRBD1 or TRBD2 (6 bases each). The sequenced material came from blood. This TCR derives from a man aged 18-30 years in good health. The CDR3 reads CASKGGPYNEQFF. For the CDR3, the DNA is TGTGCCAGCAAAGGGGGGCCCTACAATGAGCAGTTCTTC.